These T cell receptor beta chains were read from a single sample in a study of technical replicates of blood from a few donors. The assay was immunoSEQ multiplex PCR, and TCRdb's table has in-frame clones only and misses some. Among some 66,000 clones listed, roughly 98% were seen once. Input material: T cells isolated from PBMCs. These TCRs come from a human donor in good health. Each CDR3 is given with its conserved first and last residue. Each record gives: D gene, V gene, clone size, J gene, CDR3 protein, CDR3 DNA. A D gene is named only where the DNA matches it firmly. Clone size, where shown, is once, few, many, or a class for clones that have expanded.

>TRBD1|TRBV9|.|TRBJ1-1
CASSALGGENTEAFF
TGTGCCAGCAGCGCCCTAGGGGGCGAGAACACTGAAGCTTTCTTT
>.|TRBV2|.|TRBJ2-5
CASRGIRGQGTQYF
TGTGCCAGCAGGGGGATCAGGGGCCAGGGGACCCAGTACTTC
>.|TRBV9|.|TRBJ2-1
CASSVRGSHEQFF
TGTGCCAGCAGCGTAAGGGGGAGCCACGAGCAGTTCTTC
>.|TRBV10-3|.|TRBJ1-5
CAISESARSNQPQHF
TGTGCCATCAGTGAGTCGGCCAGAAGCAATCAGCCCCAGCATTTT
>TRBD1|TRBV5-1|.|TRBJ1-5
CASSPYPTGEKPQHF
TGCGCCAGCAGCCCCTACCCGACAGGGGAGAAGCCCCAGCATTTT
>TRBD1|TRBV29-1|.|TRBJ2-3
CSVRLGQGDTDTQYF
TGCAGCGTGAGGCTGGGACAGGGGGATACAGATACGCAGTATTTT
>TRBD2|TRBV28|.|TRBJ2-3
CASYPPLAGRSTDTQYF
TGTGCCAGCTATCCCCCCTTAGCGGGAAGGTCCACAGATACGCAGTATTTT
>.|TRBV29-1|.|TRBJ1-1
CSVEGGGWENLENTEAFF
TGCAGCGTTGAAGGCGGGGGGTGGGAAAACCTGGAGAACACTGAAGCTTTCTTT
>.|TRBV10-3|.|TRBJ1-2
CAISGSKGLIDGYTF
TGTGCCATCAGTGGGTCCAAGGGGCTAATCGATGGCTACACCTTC
>TRBD1|TRBV5-8|.|TRBJ2-5
CASSQTTGGETQYF
TGTGCCAGCAGTCAAACGACAGGGGGGGAGACCCAGTACTTC
>.|TRBV5-1|.|TRBJ2-5
CASSLGRGPQETQYF
TGCGCCAGCAGCTTGGGGCGGGGCCCCCAAGAGACCCAGTACTTC
>.|TRBV6-5|.|TRBJ2-7
CASISDSSTYEQYF
TGTGCCAGCATCTCCGACAGTTCCACCTACGAGCAGTACTTC
>TRBD1|TRBV7-2|.|TRBJ1-2
CASSPDTGAGGYTF
TGTGCCAGCAGCCCCGACACAGGGGCGGGGGGCTACACCTTC
>.|TRBV28|.|TRBJ2-7
CASSPVSGTYEQYF
TGTGCCAGCAGCCCTGTCAGCGGTACCTACGAGCAGTACTTC
>TRBD2|TRBV13|.|TRBJ2-1
CASSSSLAGNYNEQFF
TGTGCCAGCAGCTCTTCTCTAGCGGGGAACTACAATGAGCAGTTCTTC
>.|TRBV7-9|.|TRBJ2-5
CASSGGTALETQYF
TGTGCCAGCTCAGGCGGGACCGCGCTGGAGACCCAGTACTTC
>TRBD1|TRBV5-4|.|TRBJ2-5
CASSSTGTGGETQYF
TGTGCCAGCAGTTCTACCGGGACAGGGGGAGAGACCCAGTACTTC
>.|TRBV28|.|TRBJ2-6
CASSFSRSQGGSSPGANVLTF
TGTGCCAGCAGTTTTTCCCGGTCACAGGGTGGTTCGTCTCCTGGGGCCAACGTCCTGACTTTC
>.|TRBV5-8|.|TRBJ2-3
CASSLGGGGTDTQYF
TGTGCCAGCAGCTTGGGAGGCGGGGGCACAGATACGCAGTATTTT
>.|TRBV6-5|.|TRBJ2-7
CASSFRTGHEQYF
TGTGCCAGCAGTTTCCGAACGGGTCACGAGCAGTACTTC
>.|TRBV5-6|.|TRBJ1-5
CASSLSDQGSQPQHF
TGTGCCAGCAGCTTATCGGACCAGGGGTCTCAGCCCCAGCATTTT
>.|TRBV6-1|.|TRBJ1-1
CASHPVGGAFF
TGTGCCAGTCATCCGGTGGGAGGAGCTTTCTTT
>.|TRBV5-4|once|TRBJ2-2
CASSLGRVFGGELFF
TGTGCCAGCAGCTTAGGCCGGGTTTTTGGCGGGGAGCTGTTTTTT
>TRBD1|TRBV5-4|.|TRBJ1-4
CASRLDRIGEKLFF
TGTGCCAGCAGATTGGACAGGATCGGTGAAAAACTGTTTTTT
>.|TRBV6-5|.|TRBJ1-2
CASSYSAVNYGYTF
TGTGCCAGCAGTTACTCAGCGGTTAACTATGGCTACACCTTC
>.|TRBV2|.|TRBJ2-1
CASSRTLSSYNEQFF
TGTGCCAGCAGTAGGACTCTGAGCTCCTACAATGAGCAGTTCTTC
>TRBD1|TRBV6-5|.|TRBJ2-7
CASSYFRGSSYEQYF
TGTGCCAGCAGTTACTTCAGGGGGAGCTCCTACGAGCAGTACTTC
>.|TRBV5-1|.|TRBJ2-7
CASSFAGIGSYEQYF
TGCGCCAGCAGCTTCGCAGGGATCGGCTCCTACGAGCAGTACTTC
>.|TRBV30|once|TRBJ1-3
CAWQGYSGNTIYF
TGTGCCTGGCAGGGGTACTCTGGAAACACCATATATTTT
>.|TRBV15|.|TRBJ2-3
CATRRGSTDTQYF
TGTGCCACCAGGCGAGGGAGCACAGATACGCAGTATTTT
>.|TRBV6-5|.|TRBJ2-7
CASSRTVSYEQYF
TGTGCCAGCAGCAGGACAGTTTCCTACGAGCAGTACTTC
>TRBD2|TRBV27|.|TRBJ2-7
CASTPERGRIYEQYF
TGTGCCAGCACCCCCGAGCGGGGGCGCATTTACGAGCAGTACTTC
>.|TRBV5-1|.|TRBJ2-7
CASSLVAGSYEQYF
TGCGCCAGCAGCTTGGTGGCAGGCTCCTACGAGCAGTACTTC
>.|TRBV2|.|TRBJ2-7
CASSSEGGGLNEQYF
TGTGCCAGCAGTTCGGAGGGGGGGGGATTAAACGAGCAGTACTTC
>TRBD1|TRBV5-1|.|TRBJ2-7
CASSSGQGPYEQYF
TGCGCCAGCAGCTCCGGACAGGGGCCCTACGAGCAGTACTTC
>.|TRBV4-2|.|TRBJ1-1
CASSQEGAVNTEAFF
TGTGCCAGCAGCCAAGAGGGGGCTGTGAACACTGAAGCTTTCTTT
>TRBD1|TRBV28|.|TRBJ1-2
CASSFSPTGAIGGYTF
TGTGCCAGCAGTTTTTCCCCGACAGGGGCGATTGGTGGCTACACCTTC
>TRBD1|TRBV15|.|TRBJ2-3
CATSSHWWGQDTDTQYF
TGTGCCACCAGCTCCCATTGGTGGGGACAGGACACAGATACGCAGTATTTT
>.|TRBV11-2|.|TRBJ1-1
CASSHTSVTEAFF
TGTGCCAGCAGCCACACGTCTGTCACTGAAGCTTTCTTT
>TRBD1|TRBV28|.|TRBJ1-6
CASSFFPGGGYNSPLHF
TGTGCCAGCAGTTTTTTCCCAGGGGGCGGGTATAATTCACCCCTCCACTTT
>.|TRBV28|once|TRBJ1-2
CASSLPLARGYTF
TGTGCCAGCAGTTTACCTCTAGCCAGGGGCTACACCTTC
>TRBD1|TRBV4-1|.|TRBJ2-5
CASSLEGGERLETQYF
TGCGCCAGCAGCCTCGAAGGGGGCGAAAGACTGGAGACCCAGTACTTC
>.|TRBV6-5|.|TRBJ1-2
CASSYSKRLGYGYTF
TGTGCCAGCAGTTACTCGAAGAGGTTGGGCTATGGCTACACCTTC
>.|TRBV19|.|TRBJ2-7
CASSISSSSYEQYF
TGTGCCAGTAGTATCTCGAGTAGCTCCTACGAGCAGTACTTC
>TRBD1|TRBV4-1|.|TRBJ1-5
CASSQDPGQGGNQPQHF
TGCGCCAGCAGCCAAGACCCCGGACAGGGCGGCAATCAGCCCCAGCATTTT
>TRBD2|TRBV9|.|TRBJ2-4
CASSVAGGGAVNIQYF
TGTGCCAGCAGCGTAGCAGGCGGGGGGGCTGTCAACATTCAGTACTTC
>.|TRBV4-1|.|TRBJ1-5
CASSPSDLGAQPQHF
TGCGCCAGCAGCCCCTCGGACTTGGGGGCTCAGCCCCAGCATTTT
>TRBD2|TRBV13|.|TRBJ2-1
CASSRGLAGVNEQFF
TGTGCCAGCAGCCGGGGACTAGCGGGGGTTAATGAGCAGTTCTTC
>.|TRBV28|.|TRBJ2-7
CAILVEAPTYEQYF
TGTGCCATTCTCGTTGAGGCGCCGACCTACGAGCAGTACTTC
>.|TRBV4-1|once|TRBJ1-5
CASSQAGGSRPQHF
TGCGCCAGCAGCCAAGCGGGGGGGTCGAGGCCCCAGCATTTT